The sequence of this T cell receptor beta chain was determined in a study of OX40 agonist ivuxolimab in advanced cancers. The repertoire was sequenced with immunoSEQ multiplex PCR; TCRdb's copy has only in-frame clones and lacks some. The sample shows about 52,000 clones, roughly 80% of them seen only once. Trimming removed 0 bases from V and 0 bases from J, with 11 bases in between. The CDR3 has 16 residues. Germline values: CDR1 MNHNY, CDR2 SVGAGI (reference sequence). The sequenced sample was CD4+ or CD8+ T cells sorted from blood, obtained in a trial of the OX40 agonist ivuxolimab. The V call is TRBV6-6, the J call TRBJ1-2; unclear D gene. The sequence was obtained from an adult with an advanced solid tumor such as melanoma, head and neck, liver or kidney cancer. CDR3 bases: TGTGCCAGCAGTTACTCGGGAGGAGCATCTAACTATGGCTACACCTTC. This sequence encodes CASSYSGGASNYGYTF.